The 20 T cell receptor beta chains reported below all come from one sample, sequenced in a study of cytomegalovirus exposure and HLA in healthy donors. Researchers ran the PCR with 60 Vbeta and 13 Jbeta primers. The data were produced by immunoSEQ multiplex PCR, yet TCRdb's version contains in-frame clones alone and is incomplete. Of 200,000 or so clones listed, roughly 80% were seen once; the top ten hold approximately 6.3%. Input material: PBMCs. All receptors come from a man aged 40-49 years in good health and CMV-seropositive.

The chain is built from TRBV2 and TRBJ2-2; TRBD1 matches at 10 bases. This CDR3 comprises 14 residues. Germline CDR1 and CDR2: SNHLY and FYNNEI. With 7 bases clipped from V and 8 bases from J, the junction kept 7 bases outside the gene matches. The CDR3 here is CASMGTGVSGELFF. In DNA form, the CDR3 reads TGTGCCAGCATGGGGACAGGGGTTTCTGGGGAGCTGTTTTTT.

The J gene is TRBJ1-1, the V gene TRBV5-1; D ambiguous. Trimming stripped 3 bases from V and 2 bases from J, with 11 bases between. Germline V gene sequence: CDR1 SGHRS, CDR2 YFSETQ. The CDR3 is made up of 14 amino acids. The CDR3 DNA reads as TGCGCCAGCAGCTCAAATACAGCTAACACTGAAGCTTTCTTT. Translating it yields CASSSNTANTEAFF.

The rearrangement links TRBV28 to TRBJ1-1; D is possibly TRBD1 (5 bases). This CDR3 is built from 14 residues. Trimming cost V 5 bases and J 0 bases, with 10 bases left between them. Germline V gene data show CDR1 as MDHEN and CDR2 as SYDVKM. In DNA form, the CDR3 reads TGTGCCAGCAGTAGTGGGGCCCTGAACACTGAAGCTTTCTTT. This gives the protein CASSSGALNTEAFF.

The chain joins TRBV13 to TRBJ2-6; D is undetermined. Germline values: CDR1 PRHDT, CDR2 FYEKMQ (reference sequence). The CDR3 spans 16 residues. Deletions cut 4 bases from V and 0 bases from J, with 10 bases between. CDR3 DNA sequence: TGTGCCAGCAGCTCCGCACAGTTCTCTGGGGCCAACGTCCTGACTTTC. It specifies CASSSAQFSGANVLTF.

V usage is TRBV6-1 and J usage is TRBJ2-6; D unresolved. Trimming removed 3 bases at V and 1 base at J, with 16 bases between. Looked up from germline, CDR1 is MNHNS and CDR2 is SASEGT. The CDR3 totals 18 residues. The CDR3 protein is CASSDPARFSSGANVLTF. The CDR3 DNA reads TGTGCCAGCAGTGACCCCGCGCGGTTTAGTTCTGGGGCCAACGTCCTGACTTTC.

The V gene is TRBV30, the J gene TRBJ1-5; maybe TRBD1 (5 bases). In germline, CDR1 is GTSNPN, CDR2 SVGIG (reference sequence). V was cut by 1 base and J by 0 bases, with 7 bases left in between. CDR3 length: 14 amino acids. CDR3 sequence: CAWSEGDSNQPQHF. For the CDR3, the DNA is TGTGCCTGGAGTGAAGGGGATAGCAATCAGCCCCAGCATTTT.

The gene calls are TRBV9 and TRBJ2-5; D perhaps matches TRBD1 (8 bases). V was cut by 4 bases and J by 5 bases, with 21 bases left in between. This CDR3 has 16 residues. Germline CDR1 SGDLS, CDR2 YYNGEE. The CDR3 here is CASSSGQGLLEETQYF. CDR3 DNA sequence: TGTGCCAGCAGCTCCGGACAGGGACTATTGGAGGAGACCCAGTACTTC. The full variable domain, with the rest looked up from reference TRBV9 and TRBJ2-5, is DSGVTQTPKHLITATGQRVTLRCSPRSGDLSVYWYQQSLDQGLQFLIQYYNGEERAKGNILERFSAQQFPDLHSELNLSSLELGDSALYFCASSSGQGLLEETQYFGPGTRLLVL.

This chain's CDR3 is CSASQQETQYF. The CDR3 nucleotides are TGCAGTGCTAGCCAGCAAGAGACCCAGTACTTC. This chain connects TRBV20-1 to TRBJ2-5; no clear D. CDR1 and CDR2 from the germline V gene are DFQATT and SNEGSKA (reference sequence). V lost 3 bases and J lost 2, with 4 bases in between. CDR3 length: 11 amino acids.

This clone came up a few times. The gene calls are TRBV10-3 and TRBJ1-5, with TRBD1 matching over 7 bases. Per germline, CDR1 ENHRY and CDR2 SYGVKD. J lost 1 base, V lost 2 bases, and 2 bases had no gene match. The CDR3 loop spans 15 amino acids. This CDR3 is CAISERGLSNQPQHF. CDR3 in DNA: TGTGCCATCAGTGAGAGGGGGCTAAGCAATCAGCCCCAGCATTTT.

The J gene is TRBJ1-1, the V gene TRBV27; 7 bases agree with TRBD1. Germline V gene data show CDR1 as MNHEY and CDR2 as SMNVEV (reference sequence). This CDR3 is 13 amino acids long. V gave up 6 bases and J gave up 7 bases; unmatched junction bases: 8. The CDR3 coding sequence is TGTGCCAGCAGAACCGGGACAGCCGATGAAGCTTTCTTT. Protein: CASRTGTADEAFF.

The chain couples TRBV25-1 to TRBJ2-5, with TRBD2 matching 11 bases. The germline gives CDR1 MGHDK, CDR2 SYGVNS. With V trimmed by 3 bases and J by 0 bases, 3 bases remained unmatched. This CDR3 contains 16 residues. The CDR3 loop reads CASSEISGGDQETQYF. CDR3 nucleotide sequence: TGTGCCAGCAGTGAGATTAGCGGGGGGGACCAAGAGACCCAGTACTTC.

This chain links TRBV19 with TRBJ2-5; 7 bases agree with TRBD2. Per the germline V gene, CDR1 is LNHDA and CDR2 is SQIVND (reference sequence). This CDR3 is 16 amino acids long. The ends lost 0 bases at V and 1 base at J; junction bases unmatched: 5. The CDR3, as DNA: TGTGCCAGTAGTATAGATGGGGGGGGAGTCCAAGAGACCCAGTACTTC. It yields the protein CASSIDGGGVQETQYF. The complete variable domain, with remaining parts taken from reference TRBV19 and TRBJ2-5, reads DGGITQSPKYLFRKEGQNVTLSCEQNLNHDAMYWYRQDPGQGLRLIYYSQIVNDFQKGDIAEGYSVSREKKESFPLTVTSAQKNPTAFYLCASSIDGGGVQETQYFGPGTRLLVL.

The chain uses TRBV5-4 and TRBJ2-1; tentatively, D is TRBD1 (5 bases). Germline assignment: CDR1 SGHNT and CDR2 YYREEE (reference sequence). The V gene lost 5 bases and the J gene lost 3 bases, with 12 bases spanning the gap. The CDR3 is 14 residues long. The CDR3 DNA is TGTGCCAGCAGGAACTCGGACAACTACAATGAGCAGTTCTTC. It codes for CASRNSDNYNEQFF.

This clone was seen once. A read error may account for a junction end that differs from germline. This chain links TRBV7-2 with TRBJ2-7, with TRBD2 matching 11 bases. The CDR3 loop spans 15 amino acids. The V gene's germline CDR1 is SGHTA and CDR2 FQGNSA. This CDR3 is CASSLAGGLNYEQYF. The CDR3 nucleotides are TGTGCCAGCAGCCTAGCGGGGGGTTTGAACTACGAGCAGTACTTC.

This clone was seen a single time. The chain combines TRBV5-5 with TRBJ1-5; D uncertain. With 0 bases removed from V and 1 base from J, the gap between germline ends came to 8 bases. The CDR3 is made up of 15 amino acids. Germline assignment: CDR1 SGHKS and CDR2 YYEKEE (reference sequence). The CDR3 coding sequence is TGTGCCAGCAGCTTGGGACGCGGCAGCAATCAGCCCCAGCATTTT. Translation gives CASSLGRGSNQPQHF.

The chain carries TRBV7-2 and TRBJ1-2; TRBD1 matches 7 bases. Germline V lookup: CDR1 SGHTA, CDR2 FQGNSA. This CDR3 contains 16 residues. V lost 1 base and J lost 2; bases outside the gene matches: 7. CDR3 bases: TGTGCCAGCAGCTTAGTAGGCAGGGGGTCGAACTATGGCTACACCTTC. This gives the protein CASSLVGRGSNYGYTF.

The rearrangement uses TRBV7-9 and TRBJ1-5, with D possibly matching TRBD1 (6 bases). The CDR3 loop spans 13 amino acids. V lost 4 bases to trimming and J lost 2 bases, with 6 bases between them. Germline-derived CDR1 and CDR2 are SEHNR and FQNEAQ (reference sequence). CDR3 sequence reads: CASSWTGNQPQHF. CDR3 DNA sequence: TGTGCCAGCAGCTGGACAGGCAATCAGCCCCAGCATTTT.

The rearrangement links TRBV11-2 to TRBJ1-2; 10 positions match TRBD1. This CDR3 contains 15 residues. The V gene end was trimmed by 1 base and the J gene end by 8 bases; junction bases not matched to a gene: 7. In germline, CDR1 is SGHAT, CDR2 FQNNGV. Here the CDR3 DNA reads TGTGCCAGCAGCTTAGCTCCGGACAGGGGGGAAGGCTACACCTTC. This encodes CASSLAPDRGEGYTF.

CDR3 sequence: CASSLEEVDGYTF. The CDR3 DNA follows: TGTGCCAGCAGCTTGGAGGAGGTAGACGGCTACACCTTC. V and J are TRBV5-6 and TRBJ1-2; D remains unclear. V lost 0 bases to trimming and J lost 8 bases, with 11 bases between them. In germline, CDR1 is SGHDT, CDR2 YYEEEE. The CDR3 totals 13 residues.

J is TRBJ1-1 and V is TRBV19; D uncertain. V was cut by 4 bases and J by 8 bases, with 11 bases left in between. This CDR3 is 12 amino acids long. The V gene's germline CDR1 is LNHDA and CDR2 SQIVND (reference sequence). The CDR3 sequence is CASSTQALEAFF. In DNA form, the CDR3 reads TGTGCCAGTAGTACCCAGGCTTTAGAAGCTTTCTTT.